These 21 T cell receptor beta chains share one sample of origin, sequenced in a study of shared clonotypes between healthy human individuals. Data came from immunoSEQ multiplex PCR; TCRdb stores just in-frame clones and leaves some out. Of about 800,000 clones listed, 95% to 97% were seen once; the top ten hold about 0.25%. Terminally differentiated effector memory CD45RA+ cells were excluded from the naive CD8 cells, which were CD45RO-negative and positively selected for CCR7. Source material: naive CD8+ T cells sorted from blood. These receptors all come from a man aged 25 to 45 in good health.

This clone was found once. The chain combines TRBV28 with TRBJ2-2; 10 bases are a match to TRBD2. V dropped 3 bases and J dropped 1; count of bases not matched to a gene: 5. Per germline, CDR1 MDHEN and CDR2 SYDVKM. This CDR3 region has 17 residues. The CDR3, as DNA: TGTGCCAGCAGTTTTTTAGCGGGAGGCCAGAACACCGGGGAGCTGTTTTTT. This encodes CASSFLAGGQNTGELFF.

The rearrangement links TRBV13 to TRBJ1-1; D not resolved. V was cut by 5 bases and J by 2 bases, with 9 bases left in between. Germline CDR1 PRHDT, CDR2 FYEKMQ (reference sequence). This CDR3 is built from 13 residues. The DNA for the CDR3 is TGTGCCAGCAGCCCCACACATAACACTGAAGCTTTCTTT. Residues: CASSPTHNTEAFF.

The CDR3 DNA reads as TGTGCCAGCAGCCCACGAGCGGGAGTGATTCGCTACGAGCAGTACTTC. It yields the protein CASSPRAGVIRYEQYF. The chain joins TRBV7-9 to TRBJ2-7; 8 bases map to TRBD2. There are 16 residues in the CDR3. Germline-derived CDR1 and CDR2 are SEHNR and FQNEAQ (reference sequence). J was trimmed by 3 bases and V by 5 bases; bases with no gene match: 12.

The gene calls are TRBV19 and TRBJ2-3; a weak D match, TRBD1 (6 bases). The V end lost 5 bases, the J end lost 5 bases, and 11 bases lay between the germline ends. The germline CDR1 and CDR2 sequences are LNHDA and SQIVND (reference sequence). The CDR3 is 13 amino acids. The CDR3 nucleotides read TGTGCCAGTAGTGTCATCAGGGGAGATACGCAGTATTTT. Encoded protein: CASSVIRGDTQYF.

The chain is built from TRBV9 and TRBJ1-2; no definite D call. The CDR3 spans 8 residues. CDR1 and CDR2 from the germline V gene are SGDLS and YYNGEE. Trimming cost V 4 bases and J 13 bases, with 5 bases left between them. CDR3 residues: CASSPLTF. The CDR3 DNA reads TGTGCCAGCAGCCCTCTCACCTTC. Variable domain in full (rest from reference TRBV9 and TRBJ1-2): DSGVTQTPKHLITATGQRVTLRCSPRSGDLSVYWYQQSLDQGLQFLIQYYNGEERAKGNILERFSAQQFPDLHSELNLSSLELGDSALYFCASSPLTFGSGTRLTVV.

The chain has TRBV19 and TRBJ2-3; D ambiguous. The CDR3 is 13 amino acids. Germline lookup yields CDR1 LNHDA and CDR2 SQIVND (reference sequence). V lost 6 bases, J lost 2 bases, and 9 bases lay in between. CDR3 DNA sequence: TGTGCCAGTAGACCCTCCTACACAGATACGCAGTATTTT. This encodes CASRPSYTDTQYF.

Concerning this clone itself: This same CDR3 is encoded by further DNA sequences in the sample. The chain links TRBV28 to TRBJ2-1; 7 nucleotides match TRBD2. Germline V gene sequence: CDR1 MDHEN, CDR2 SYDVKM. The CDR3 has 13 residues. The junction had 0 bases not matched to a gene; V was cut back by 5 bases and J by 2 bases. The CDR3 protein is CASSSGAYNEQFF. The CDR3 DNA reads TGTGCCAGCAGTAGCGGGGCCTACAATGAGCAGTTCTTC. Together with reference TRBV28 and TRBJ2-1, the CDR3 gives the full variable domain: DVKVTQSSRYLVKRTGEKVFLECVQDMDHENMFWYRQDPGLGLRLIYFSYDVKMKEKGDIPEGYSVSREKKERFSLILESASTNQTSMYLCASSSGAYNEQFFGPGTRLTVL.

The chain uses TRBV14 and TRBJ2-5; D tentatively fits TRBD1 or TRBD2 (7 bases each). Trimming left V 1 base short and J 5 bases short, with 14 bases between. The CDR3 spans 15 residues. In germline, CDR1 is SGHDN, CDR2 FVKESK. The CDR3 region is CASSQARGREETQYF. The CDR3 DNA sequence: TGTGCCAGCAGCCAAGCTAGGGGGCGGGAGGAGACCCAGTACTTC.

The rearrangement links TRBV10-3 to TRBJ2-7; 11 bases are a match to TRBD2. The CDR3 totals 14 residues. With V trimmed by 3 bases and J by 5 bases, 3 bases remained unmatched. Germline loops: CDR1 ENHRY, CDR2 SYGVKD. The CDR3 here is CAISDSGRAHEQYF. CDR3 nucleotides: TGTGCCATCAGTGATAGCGGGAGGGCCCACGAGCAGTACTTC.

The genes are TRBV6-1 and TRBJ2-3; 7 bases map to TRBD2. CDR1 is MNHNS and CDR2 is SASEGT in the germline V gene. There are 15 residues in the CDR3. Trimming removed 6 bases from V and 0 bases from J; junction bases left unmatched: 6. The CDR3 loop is CASRDGTTSTDTQYF. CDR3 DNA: TGTGCCAGCAGGGATGGGACTACAAGCACAGATACGCAGTATTTT.

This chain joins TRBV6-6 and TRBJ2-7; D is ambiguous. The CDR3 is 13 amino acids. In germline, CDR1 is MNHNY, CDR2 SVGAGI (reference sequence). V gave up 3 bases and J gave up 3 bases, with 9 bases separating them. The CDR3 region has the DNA TGTGCCAGCAGTTATTCCAGTCTCTACGAGCAGTACTTC. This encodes CASSYSSLYEQYF.

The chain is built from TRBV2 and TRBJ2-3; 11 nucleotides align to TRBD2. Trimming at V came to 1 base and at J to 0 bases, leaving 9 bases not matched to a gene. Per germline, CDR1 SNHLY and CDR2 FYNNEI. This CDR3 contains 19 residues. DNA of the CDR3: TGTGCCAGCAGTGAAGAATCGCTAGCGGGGGGTACTAGCACAGATACGCAGTATTTT. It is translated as CASSEESLAGGTSTDTQYF.

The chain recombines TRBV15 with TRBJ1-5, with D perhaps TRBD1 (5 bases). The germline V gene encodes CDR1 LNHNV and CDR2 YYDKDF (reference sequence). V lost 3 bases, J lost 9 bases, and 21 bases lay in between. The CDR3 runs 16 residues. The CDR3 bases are TGTGCCACCAGCAGGGAGTACAAGGATGGGGGTCGGCCCCAGCATTTT. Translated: CATSREYKDGGRPQHF.

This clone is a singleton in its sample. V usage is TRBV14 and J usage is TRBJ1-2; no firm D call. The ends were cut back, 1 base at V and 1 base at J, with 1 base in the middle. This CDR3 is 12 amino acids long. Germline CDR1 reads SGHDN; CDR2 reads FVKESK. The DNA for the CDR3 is TGTGCCAGCAGCCAAGTTAACTATGGCTACACCTTC. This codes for CASSQVNYGYTF.

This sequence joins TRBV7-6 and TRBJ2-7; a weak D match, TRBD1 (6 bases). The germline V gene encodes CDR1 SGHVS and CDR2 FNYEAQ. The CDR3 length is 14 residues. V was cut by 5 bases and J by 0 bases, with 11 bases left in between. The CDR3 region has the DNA TGTGCCAGCAGCCCCCAGGACAGCTCCTACGAGCAGTACTTC. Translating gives CASSPQDSSYEQYF.

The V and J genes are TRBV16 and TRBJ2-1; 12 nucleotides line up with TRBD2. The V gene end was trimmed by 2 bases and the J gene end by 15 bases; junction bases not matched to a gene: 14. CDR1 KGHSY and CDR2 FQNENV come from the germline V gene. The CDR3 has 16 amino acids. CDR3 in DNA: TGTGCCAGCAGCCAAGGGGACAGGGGATCGACTAGCGGGAGGTTCTTC. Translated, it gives CASSQGDRGSTSGRFF.

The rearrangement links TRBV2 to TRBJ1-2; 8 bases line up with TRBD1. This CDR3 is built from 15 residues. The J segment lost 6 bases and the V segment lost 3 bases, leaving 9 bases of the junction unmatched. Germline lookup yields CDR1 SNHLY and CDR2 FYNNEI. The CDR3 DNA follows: TGTGCCAGCAGTGAGGGCAGGGGGCGCGGAGATGGCTACACCTTC. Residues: CASSEGRGRGDGYTF.

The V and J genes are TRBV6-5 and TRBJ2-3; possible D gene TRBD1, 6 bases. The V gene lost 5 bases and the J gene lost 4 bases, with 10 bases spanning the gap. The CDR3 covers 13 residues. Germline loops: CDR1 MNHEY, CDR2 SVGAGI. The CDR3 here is CASSGTPPDTQYF. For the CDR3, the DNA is TGTGCCAGCAGTGGGACACCCCCAGATACGCAGTATTTT.

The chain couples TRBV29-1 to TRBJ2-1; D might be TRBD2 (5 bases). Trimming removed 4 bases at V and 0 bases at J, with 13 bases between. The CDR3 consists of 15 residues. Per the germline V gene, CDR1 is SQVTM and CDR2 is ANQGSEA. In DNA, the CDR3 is TGCAGCGTTGTGGGCGGAGGAGGCTCCTACAATGAGCAGTTCTTC. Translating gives CSVVGGGGSYNEQFF.

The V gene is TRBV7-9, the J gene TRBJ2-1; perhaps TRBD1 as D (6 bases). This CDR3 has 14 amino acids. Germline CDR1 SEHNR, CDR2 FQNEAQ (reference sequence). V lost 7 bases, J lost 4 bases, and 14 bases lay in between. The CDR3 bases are TGTGCCAGCAAAGGGGCAGGGGAATACAATGAGCAGTTCTTC. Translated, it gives CASKGAGEYNEQFF.

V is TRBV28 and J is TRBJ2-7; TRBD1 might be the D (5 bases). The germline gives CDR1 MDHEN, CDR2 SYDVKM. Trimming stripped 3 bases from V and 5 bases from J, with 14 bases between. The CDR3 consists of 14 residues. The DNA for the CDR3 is TGTGCCAGCAGTTTCGCTTTAAAAGGGGACGAGCAGTACTTC. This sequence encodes CASSFALKGDEQYF.